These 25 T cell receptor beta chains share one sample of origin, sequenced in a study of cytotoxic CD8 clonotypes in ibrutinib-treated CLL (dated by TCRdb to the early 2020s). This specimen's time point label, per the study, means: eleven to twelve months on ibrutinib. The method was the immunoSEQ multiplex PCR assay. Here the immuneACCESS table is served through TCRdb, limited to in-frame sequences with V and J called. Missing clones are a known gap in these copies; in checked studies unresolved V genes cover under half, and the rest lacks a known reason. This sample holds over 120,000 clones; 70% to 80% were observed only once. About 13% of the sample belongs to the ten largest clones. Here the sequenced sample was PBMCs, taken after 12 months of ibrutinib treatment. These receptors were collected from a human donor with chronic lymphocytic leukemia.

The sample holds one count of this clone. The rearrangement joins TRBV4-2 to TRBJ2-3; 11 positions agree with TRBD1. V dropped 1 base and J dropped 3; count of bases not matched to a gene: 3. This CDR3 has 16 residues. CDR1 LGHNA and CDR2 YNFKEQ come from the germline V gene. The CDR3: CASSQADRGRTDTQYF. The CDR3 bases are TGTGCCAGCAGCCAAGCGGACAGGGGGCGAACAGATACGCAGTATTTT.

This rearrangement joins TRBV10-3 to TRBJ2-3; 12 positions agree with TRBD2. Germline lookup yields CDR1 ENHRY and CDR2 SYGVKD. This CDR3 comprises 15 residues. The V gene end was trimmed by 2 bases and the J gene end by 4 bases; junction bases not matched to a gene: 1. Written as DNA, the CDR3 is TGTGCCATCAGTGAGGCTAGCGGGAGGGCAGATACGCAGTATTTT. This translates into CAISEASGRADTQYF.

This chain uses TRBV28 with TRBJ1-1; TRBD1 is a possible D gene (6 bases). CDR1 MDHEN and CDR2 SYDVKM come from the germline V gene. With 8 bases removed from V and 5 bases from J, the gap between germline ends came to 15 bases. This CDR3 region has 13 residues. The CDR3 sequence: CASHLGTNTEAFF. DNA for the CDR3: TGTGCCAGCCATTTAGGGACAAATACTGAAGCTTTCTTT.

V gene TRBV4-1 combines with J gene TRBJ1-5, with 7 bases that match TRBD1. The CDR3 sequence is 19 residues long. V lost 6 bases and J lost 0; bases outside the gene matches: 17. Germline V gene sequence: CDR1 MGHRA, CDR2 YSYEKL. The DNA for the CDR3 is TGCGCCAGCAGGCAACAACTACCGACAGGGCCCCATAGCAATCAGCCCCAGCATTTT. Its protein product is CASRQQLPTGPHSNQPQHF.

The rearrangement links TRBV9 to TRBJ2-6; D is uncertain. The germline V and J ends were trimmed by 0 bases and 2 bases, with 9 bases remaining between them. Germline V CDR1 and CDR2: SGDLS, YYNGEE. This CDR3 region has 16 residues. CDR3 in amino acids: CASSVEWLAGANVLTF. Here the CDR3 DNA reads TGTGCCAGCAGCGTAGAATGGCTAGCTGGGGCCAACGTCCTGACTTTC.

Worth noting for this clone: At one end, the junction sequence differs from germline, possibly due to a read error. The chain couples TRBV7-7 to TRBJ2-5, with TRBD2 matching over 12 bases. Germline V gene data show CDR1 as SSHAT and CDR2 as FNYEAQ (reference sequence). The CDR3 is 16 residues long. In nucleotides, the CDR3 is TGTGCTAGCAGCCGCGGGACTAGCGGGTTGCGGGAGACCCAGTACTTC. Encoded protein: CASSRGTSGLRETQYF.

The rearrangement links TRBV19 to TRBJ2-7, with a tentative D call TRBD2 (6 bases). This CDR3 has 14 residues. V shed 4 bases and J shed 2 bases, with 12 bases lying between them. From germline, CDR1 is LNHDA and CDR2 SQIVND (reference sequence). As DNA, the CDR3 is TGTGCCAGTAGTACCCCGGAGGGTACCTACGAGCAGTACTTC. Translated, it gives CASSTPEGTYEQYF.

The DNA of the CDR3 is TGTGCCAGCAGCTATCCGGGACAGGGGGTATCCTACGAGCAGTACTTC. It codes for CASSYPGQGVSYEQYF. The chain employs TRBV2 and TRBJ2-7; 11 bases are a match to TRBD1. The J segment lost 1 base and the V segment lost 6 bases, leaving 8 bases of the junction unmatched. The CDR3 totals 16 residues. The germline V gene has CDR1 SNHLY and CDR2 FYNNEI. Complete variable domain (other parts from reference TRBV2 and TRBJ2-7): EPEVTQTPSHQVTQMGQEVILRCVPISNHLYFYWYRQILGQKVEFLVSFYNNEISEKSEIFDDQFSVERPDGSNFTLKIRSTKLEDSAMYFCASSYPGQGVSYEQYFGPGTRLTVT.

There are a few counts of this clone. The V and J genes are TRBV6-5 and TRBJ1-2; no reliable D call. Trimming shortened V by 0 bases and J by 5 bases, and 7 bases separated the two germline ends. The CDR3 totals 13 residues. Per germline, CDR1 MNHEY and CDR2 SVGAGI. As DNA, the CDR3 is TGTGCCAGCAGTTACTCGAATGGTTATGGCTACACCTTC. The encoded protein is CASSYSNGYGYTF.

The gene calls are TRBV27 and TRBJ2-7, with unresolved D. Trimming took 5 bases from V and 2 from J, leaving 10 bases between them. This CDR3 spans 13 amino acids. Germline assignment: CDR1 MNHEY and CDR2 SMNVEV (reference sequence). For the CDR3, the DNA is TGTGCCAGCAGTACCTTACAAGCCTACGAGCAGTACTTC. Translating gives CASSTLQAYEQYF.

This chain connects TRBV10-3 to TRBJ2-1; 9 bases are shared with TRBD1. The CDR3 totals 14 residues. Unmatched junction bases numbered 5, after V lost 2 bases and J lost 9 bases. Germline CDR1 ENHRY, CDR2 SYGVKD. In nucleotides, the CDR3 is TGTGCCATCAGTGAGACGAACAGGGGGCCTGAGCAGTTCTTC. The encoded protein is CAISETNRGPEQFF.

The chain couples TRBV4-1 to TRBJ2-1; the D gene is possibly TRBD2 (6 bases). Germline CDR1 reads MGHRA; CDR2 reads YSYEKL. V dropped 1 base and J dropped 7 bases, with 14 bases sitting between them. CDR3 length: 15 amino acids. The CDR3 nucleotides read TGCGCCAGCAGCCAAGGGGTTCCTAGCGTGAATGAGCAGTTCTTC. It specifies CASSQGVPSVNEQFF.

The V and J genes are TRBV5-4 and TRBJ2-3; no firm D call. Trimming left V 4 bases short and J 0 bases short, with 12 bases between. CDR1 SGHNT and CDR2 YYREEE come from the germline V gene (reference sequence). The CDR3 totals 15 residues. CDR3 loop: CASSTREASTDTQYF. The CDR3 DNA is TGTGCCAGCAGCACCAGAGAAGCTAGCACAGATACGCAGTATTTT.

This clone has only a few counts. CDR3 nucleotide sequence: TGTGCCAGCAGAACAGGGCGTAACACTGAAGCTTTCTTT. Translated: CASRTGRNTEAFF. The chain combines TRBV27 with TRBJ1-1; a weak D match, TRBD1 (6 bases). In germline, CDR1 is MNHEY, CDR2 SMNVEV (reference sequence). The CDR3 consists of 13 residues. V gave up 6 bases and J gave up 2 bases, with 10 bases separating them.

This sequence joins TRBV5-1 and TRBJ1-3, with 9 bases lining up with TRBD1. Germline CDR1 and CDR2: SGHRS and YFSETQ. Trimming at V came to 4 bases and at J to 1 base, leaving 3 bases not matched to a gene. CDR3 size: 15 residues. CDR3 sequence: CASSGGQGSGNTIYF. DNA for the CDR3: TGCGCCAGCAGCGGGGGACAGGGATCTGGAAACACCATATATTTT.

The CDR3 reads CASSQEVAGGSSNEQFF. The CDR3 DNA sequence: TGCGCCAGCAGCCAAGAGGTAGCGGGAGGGTCTAGCAATGAGCAGTTCTTC. The chain couples TRBV4-3 to TRBJ2-1; 11 bases match TRBD2. The CDR3 has 17 amino acids. The junction had 7 bases not matched to a gene; V was cut back by 0 bases and J by 6 bases. From germline, CDR1 is LGHNA and CDR2 YSLEER.

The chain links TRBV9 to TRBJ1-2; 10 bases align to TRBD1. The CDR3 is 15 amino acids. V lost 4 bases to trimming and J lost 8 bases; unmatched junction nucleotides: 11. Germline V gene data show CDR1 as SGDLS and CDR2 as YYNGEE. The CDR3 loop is CASSPTGQGTLGYTF. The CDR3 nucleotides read TGTGCCAGCAGCCCGACGGGACAGGGGACTTTGGGCTACACCTTC.

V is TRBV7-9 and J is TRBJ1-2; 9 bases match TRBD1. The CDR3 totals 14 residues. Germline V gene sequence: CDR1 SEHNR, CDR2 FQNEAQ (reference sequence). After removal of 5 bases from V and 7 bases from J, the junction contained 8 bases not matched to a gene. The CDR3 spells CASSTTGGLSGYTF. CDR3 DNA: TGTGCCAGCAGCACAACAGGGGGCCTTTCTGGCTACACCTTC.

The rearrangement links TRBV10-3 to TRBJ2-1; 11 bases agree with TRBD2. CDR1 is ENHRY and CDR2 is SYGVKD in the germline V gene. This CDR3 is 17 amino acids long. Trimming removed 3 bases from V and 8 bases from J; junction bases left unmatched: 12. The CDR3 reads CAISERLAGGPLDEQFF. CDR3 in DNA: TGTGCCATCAGTGAACGGCTAGCGGGAGGTCCACTCGATGAGCAGTTCTTC.

The CDR3: CASASGPYEQYF. CDR3 DNA sequence: TGTGCTAGTGCCTCCGGGCCTTACGAGCAGTACTTC. V and J are TRBV12-5 and TRBJ2-7; D call uncertain. The CDR3 extends over 12 amino acids. Germline V gene lookup returns CDR1 LGHNT and CDR2 FRNRAP. Between the trimmed V and J ends, which lost 7 bases and 4 bases, there was a span of 11 bases.

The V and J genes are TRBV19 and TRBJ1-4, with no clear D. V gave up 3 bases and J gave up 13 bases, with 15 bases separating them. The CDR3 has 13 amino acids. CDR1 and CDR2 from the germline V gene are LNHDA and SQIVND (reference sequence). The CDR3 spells CASSIEVGRVLFF. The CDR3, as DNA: TGTGCCAGTAGTATCGAGGTTGGGAGGGTACTGTTTTTT.

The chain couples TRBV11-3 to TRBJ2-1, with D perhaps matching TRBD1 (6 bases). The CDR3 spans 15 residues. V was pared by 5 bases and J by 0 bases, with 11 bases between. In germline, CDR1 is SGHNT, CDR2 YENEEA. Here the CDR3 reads CASSRETGSYNEQFF. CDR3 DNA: TGTGCCAGCAGCCGAGAGACAGGCTCCTACAATGAGCAGTTCTTC.

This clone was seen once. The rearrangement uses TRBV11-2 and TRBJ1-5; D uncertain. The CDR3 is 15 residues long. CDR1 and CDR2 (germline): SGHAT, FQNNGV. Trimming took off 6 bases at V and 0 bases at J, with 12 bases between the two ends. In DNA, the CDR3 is TGTGCCAGCAGTCTCACCGGGATTAGCAATCAGCCCCAGCATTTT. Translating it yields CASSLTGISNQPQHF.

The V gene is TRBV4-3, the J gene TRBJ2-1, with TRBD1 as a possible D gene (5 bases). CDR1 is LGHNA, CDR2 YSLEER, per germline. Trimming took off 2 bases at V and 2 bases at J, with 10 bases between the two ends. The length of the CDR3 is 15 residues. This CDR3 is CASSQPGFPYNEQFF. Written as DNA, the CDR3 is TGCGCCAGCAGCCAACCAGGGTTCCCCTACAATGAGCAGTTCTTC.

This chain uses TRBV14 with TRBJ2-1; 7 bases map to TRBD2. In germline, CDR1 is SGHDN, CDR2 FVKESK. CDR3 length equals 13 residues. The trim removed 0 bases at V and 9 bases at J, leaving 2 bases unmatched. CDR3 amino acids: CASSQELAGEQFF. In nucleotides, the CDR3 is TGTGCCAGCAGCCAAGAATTAGCGGGTGAGCAGTTCTTC.